The 3 T cell receptor beta chains given below trace back to one sample, sequenced in a study of neurological immune-mediated disorders. TCRdb ran MiXCR on the 5' RACE reads and lists one entry per CDR3 protein. The table includes around 53,000 distinct CDR3 sequences, about 4.2% detected once. The sequencing sample was made of PBMCs. These receptors were obtained from a man aged 45-60 years with multiple sclerosis.

This clonotype was counted ten times or more. The rearrangement uses TRBV29-1 and TRBJ1-2; tentatively, D is TRBD1 (5 bases). The germline gives CDR1 SQVTM, CDR2 ANQGSEA. The CDR3 covers 13 residues. Trimming took 7 bases from V and 7 from J, leaving 19 bases between them. CDR3: CSAWGTPSSGYTF. The DNA of the CDR3 is TGCAGCGCCTGGGGGACTCCAAGTTCTGGCTACACCTTC.

This clonotype was seen repeatedly, ten times or more. The CDR3 end shows no conserved phenylalanine or tryptophan, and so a read error is likely. The DNA is omitted, as the CDR3 cannot be located on it reliably, and the CDR3 follows TCRdb's listing. The CDR3 is CASSKALQGASFL. The rearrangement uses TRBV21-1 and TRBJ1-4. TRBV21-1 represents a pseudogene. 13 amino acids form the CDR3, both terminal residues included.

This clonotype was counted ten times or more. The chain joins TRBV20-1 to TRBJ2-1, with a weak D call TRBD2 (6 bases). Germline V gene lookup returns CDR1 DFQATT and CDR2 SNEGSKA (reference sequence). V lost 2 bases and J 9 bases, leaving 11 bases between the germline ends. The CDR3 spans 12 residues. CDR3 coding DNA: TGCAGTGCTAGACGACTAGAGGCTGAGCAGTTCTTC. It yields the protein CSARRLEAEQFF.